This T cell receptor (beta chain) emerged from a study of human T cells and chemical hapten exposure. The time point was: pre-sensitization, week 0. Noted treatment: therapeutic diphenylcyclopropenone sensitization with weekly scalp DPC. Germline V gene sequence: CDR1 SNHLY, CDR2 FYNNEI. This CDR3 contains 13 residues. Trimming cost V 4 bases and J 2 bases, with 8 bases left between them. TCRdb used MiXCR to reprocess the RACE reads, holding one entry per CDR3 protein. Among tens of thousands of distinct CDR3 sequences listed, roughly a tenth were seen once. Sequenced material: whole blood, taken in connection with sensitization to the hapten diphenylcyclopropenone (DPC). The chain uses TRBV2 and TRBJ2-5; D gene unclear. The clonotype comes from a man aged 25-45 years with alopecia areata. Some clones in this sample may be carry-over from other donors' samples. The CDR3 region has the DNA TGTGCCAGCAGTGCATCGCGTCAAGAGACCCAGTACTTC. Amino acids: CASSASRQETQYF.